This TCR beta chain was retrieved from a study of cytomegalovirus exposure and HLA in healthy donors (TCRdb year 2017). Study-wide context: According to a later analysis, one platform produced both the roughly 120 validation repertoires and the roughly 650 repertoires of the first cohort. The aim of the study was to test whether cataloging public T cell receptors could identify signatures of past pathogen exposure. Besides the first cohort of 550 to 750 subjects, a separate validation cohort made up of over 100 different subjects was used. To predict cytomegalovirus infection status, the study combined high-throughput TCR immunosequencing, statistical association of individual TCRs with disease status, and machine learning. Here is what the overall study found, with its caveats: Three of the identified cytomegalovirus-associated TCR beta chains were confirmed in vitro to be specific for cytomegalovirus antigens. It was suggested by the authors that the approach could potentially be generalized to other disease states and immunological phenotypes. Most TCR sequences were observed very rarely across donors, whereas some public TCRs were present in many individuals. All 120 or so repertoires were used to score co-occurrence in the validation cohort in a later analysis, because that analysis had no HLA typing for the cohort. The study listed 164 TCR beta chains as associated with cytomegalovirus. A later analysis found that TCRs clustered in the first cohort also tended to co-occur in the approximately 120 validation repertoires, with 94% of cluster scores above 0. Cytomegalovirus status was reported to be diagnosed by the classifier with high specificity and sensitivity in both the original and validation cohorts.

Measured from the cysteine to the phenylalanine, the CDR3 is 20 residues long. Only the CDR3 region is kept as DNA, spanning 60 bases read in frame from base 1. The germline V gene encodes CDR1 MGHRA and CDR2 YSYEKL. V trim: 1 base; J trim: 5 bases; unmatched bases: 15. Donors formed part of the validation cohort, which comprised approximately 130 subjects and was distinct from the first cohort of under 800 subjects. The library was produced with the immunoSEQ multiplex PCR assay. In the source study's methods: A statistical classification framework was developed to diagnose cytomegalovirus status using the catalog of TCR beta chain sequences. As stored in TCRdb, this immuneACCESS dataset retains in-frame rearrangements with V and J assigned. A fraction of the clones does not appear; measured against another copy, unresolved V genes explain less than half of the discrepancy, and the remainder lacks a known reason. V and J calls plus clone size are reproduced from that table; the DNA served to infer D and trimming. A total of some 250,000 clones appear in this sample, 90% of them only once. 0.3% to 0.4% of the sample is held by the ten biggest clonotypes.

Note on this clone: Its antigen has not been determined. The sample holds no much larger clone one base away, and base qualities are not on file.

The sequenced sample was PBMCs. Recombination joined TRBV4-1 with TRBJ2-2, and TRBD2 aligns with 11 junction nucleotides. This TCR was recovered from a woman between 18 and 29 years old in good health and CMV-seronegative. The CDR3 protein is CASSQVMRLAGPPSTGELFF. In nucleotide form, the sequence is TGCGCCAGCAGCCAAGTCATGAGACTAGCGGGGCCCCCCTCTACCGGGGAGCTGTTTTTT.